These T cell receptor beta chains were read from a single sample in a study of cytotoxic CD8 clonotypes in ibrutinib-treated CLL. The protocol was immunoSEQ multiplex PCR, while the TCRdb copy is restricted to in-frame clones and leaves out a portion. The table records approximately 60,000 clones, approximately 54% of them present only once. Material: PBMCs, obtained at disease progression, from a patient treated with ibrutinib. These receptors all come from a human donor with chronic lymphocytic leukemia. The CDR3 runs from the conserved cysteine through the conserved F or W. A D gene is named only where the DNA matches it firmly. Only part of the rows carry a size: once, few, many, or a class if the clone is expanded.

clone_size j_call d_call v_call cdr3_aa cdr3_nt
NA TRBJ2-1 TRBD2 TRBV7-9 CASSPYPGLAGSNEQFF TGTGCCAGCAGCCCATACCCCGGACTAGCGGGGAGCAATGAGCAGTTCTTC
few TRBJ1-2 NA TRBV30 CAWSVTGVSNYGYTF TGTGCCTGGAGTGTGACAGGTGTCTCTAACTATGGCTACACCTTC
NA TRBJ2-3 NA TRBV20-1 CSVGEADTQYF TGCAGTGTCGGGGAAGCAGATACGCAGTATTTT
NA TRBJ1-4 TRBD1 TRBV25-1 CASSELDRGEKLFF TGTGCCAGCAGTGAATTGGACAGGGGGGAAAAACTGTTTTTT
few TRBJ2-2 NA TRBV29-1 CSVEDRDRQNTGELFF TGCAGCGTTGAAGATAGGGATCGACAAAACACCGGGGAGCTGTTTTTT
NA TRBJ2-2 NA TRBV5-4 CASSLTQGPGELFF TGTGCCAGCAGTTTGACCCAGGGTCCCGGGGAGCTGTTTTTT
NA TRBJ2-2 NA TRBV7-3 CASSYAGPLNTGELFF TGTGCCAGCAGTTACGCTGGGCCTCTGAACACCGGGGAGCTGTTTTTT
NA TRBJ1-1 NA TRBV10-3 CATITGQGLNTEAFF TGTGCCACCATAACAGGGCAGGGGCTGAACACTGAAGCTTTCTTT
few TRBJ2-7 NA TRBV7-6 CASSSDLREQYF TGTGCCAGCAGCTCGGACCTCCGAGAGCAGTACTTC
NA TRBJ2-7 NA TRBV21-1 CASSNGLAGTSYEQYF TGTGCCAGCAGCAATGGACTAGCGGGGACCTCCTACGAGCAGTACTTC
many TRBJ2-7 TRBD1 TRBV5-8 CASSFHGQGVYEQYF TGTGCCAGCAGCTTTCACGGACAGGGTGTCTACGAGCAGTACTTC
NA TRBJ1-3 NA TRBV19 CASSIGGGMWGSSGNTIYF TGTGCCAGTAGTATAGGTGGAGGGATGTGGGGGTCTTCCGGAAACACCATATATTTT
NA TRBJ2-2 NA TRBV27 CASSLGQNTGELFF TGTGCCAGCAGTTTGGGGCAGAACACCGGGGAGCTGTTTTTT
many TRBJ2-6 TRBD1 TRBV5-1 CASSGGTGPSGANVLTF TGCGCCAGCAGCGGGGGGACAGGGCCCTCTGGGGCCAACGTCCTGACTTTC
NA TRBJ1-6 NA TRBV16 CASSDSSYNSPLHF TGTGCCAGCAGCGATAGCTCCTATAATTCACCCCTCCACTTT
NA TRBJ1-2 TRBD1 TRBV6-5 CASYKAQGAGYTF TGTGCCAGCTACAAGGCGCAGGGGGCTGGCTACACCTTC
NA TRBJ2-7 NA TRBV5-1 CASSLDTRSYEQYF TGCGCCAGCAGCTTAGACACTCGTTCCTACGAGCAGTACTTC
NA TRBJ1-5 NA TRBV28 CASTSSNQPQHF TGTGCCAGCACGTCGTCGAATCAGCCCCAGCATTTT
many TRBJ1-2 TRBD1 TRBV2 CASSEAGQGNYGYTF TGTGCCAGCAGTGAAGCGGGACAGGGTAACTATGGCTACACCTTC
NA TRBJ2-7 TRBD1 TRBV7-8 CASSAPGQVFYEQYF TGTGCCAGCAGCGCGCCGGGACAGGTCTTCTACGAGCAGTACTTC
NA TRBJ1-5 NA TRBV7-2 CASSLVGRGQPQHF TGTGCCAGCAGCTTAGTCGGCAGGGGCCAGCCCCAGCATTTT
NA TRBJ1-6 TRBD1 TRBV5-1 CASSLGTANSPLHF TGCGCCAGCAGCCTCGGGACAGCCAATTCACCCCTCCACTTT
many TRBJ2-7 NA TRBV7-2 CASRLDTSYEQYF TGTGCCAGCAGGCTAGACACGTCCTACGAGCAGTACTTC